A single T cell receptor (beta chain) is shown here with its context. Its antigen is not identified. Template material for TCR beta VDJ and CDR3 profiling consisted of genomic DNA. TCRdb reprocessed the reads via MiXCR and lists one record per CDR3 protein. Of around 180,000 distinct CDR3 sequences in the sample, just under 65% were seen once. The data were obtained in a study of CD8+CD57+ T cells in acquired aplastic anemia. Study observations and caveats: Found in both controls and patients were 25 to 35 CD8+ CDR3 sequences.

V was shortened by 4 bases and J by 3 bases, with 15 bases between the two germline ends. Germline V gene sequence: CDR1 ENHRY, CDR2 SYGVKD. There are 15 residues in the CDR3. The chain employs TRBV10-3 and TRBJ1-1; D might be TRBD1 (6 bases). Material for sequencing was sorted CD4+, CD8+, or CD8+CD57+ T cells (not recorded which) from PBMCs. The receptor was isolated from a human donor in good health. The CDR3 here is CAISARHREDTEAFF. The CDR3 DNA reads TGTGCCATCAGTGCTCGACACAGGGAGGACACTGAAGCTTTCTTT.